These 2 T cell receptor beta chains share one sample of origin, sequenced in a study of blood T cell repertoires in COVID-19. TCRdb's copy holds only in-frame clones and misses some; the assay was immunoSEQ multiplex PCR. The table has almost 250,000 clones, roughly 90% seen once; the top ten hold 3.5% to 4.5%. Material for sequencing was PBMCs or T cells enriched from blood (not recorded which). The receptors here all came from a woman aged 25 to 45 who had recovered from COVID-19.

The chain carries TRBV4-3 and TRBJ2-1; the match to TRBD2 covers 7 bases. The CDR3 runs 15 residues. The V gene end was trimmed by 3 bases and the J gene end by 4 bases; junction bases not matched to a gene: 6. In germline, CDR1 is LGHNA, CDR2 YSLEER. This CDR3 is CASSQRGGGYNEQFF. CDR3 nucleotide sequence: TGCGCCAGCAGCCAGAGGGGCGGGGGATACAATGAGCAGTTCTTC.

The rearrangement links TRBV5-1 to TRBJ2-2, with D perhaps TRBD1 (5 bases). Trimming removed 0 bases at V and 4 bases at J, with 10 bases between. Germline-derived CDR1 and CDR2 are SGHRS and YFSETQ. This CDR3 is built from 15 residues. The CDR3 is CASSLVQGSTGELFF. The CDR3 DNA follows: TGCGCCAGCAGCTTGGTTCAGGGAAGCACCGGGGAGCTGTTTTTT.